The T cell receptor beta chain described here comes from a study of T cell repertoires in cytomegalovirus infection. About the research overall: Matching HLA type and CMV infection were both indicated by public TCR beta signatures. General study findings and limits: HLA-C-restricted, CMV-specific TCR beta clonotypes were dominant ex vivo. Totalled public TCR beta family frequency picked out people who carried CMV plus the relevant HLA.

Trimming stripped 5 bases from V and 4 bases from J, with 14 bases between. There are 14 residues in the CDR3. TCRdb ran MiXCR on the reads and lists one entry per CDR3 protein. The table lists approximately 100,000 distinct CDR3 sequences, less than 25% of them singletons, with around 40% in the top ten. This clonotype was observed a few times. Its antigen is unidentified. This chain connects TRBV12-3 or TRBV12-4 to TRBJ2-5; tentatively, D is TRBD1 (6 bases). The source is a human donor in good health (CMV status not recorded). Some clones in this sample may be carry-over from other donors' samples. The sample consisted of CD8+ T cells from PBMCs. CDR3 bases: TGTGCCAGCAGTCTCACAGGGTTGGGAGAGACCCAGTACTTC. It translates to CASSLTGLGETQYF.